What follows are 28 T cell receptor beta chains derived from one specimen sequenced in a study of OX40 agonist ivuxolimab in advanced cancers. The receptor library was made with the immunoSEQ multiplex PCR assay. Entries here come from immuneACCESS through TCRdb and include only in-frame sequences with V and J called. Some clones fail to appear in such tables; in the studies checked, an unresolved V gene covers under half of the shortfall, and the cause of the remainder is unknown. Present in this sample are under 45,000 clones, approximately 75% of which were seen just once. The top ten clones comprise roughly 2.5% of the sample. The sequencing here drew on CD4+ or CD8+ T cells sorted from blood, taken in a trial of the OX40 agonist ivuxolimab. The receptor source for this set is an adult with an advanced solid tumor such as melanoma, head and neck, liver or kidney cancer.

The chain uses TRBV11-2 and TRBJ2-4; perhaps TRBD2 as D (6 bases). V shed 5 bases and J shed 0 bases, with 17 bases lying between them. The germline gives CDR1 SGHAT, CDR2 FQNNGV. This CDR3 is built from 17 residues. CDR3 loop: CASSAAGGFRAKNIQYF. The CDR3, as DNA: TGTGCCAGCAGCGCCGCCGGGGGATTTCGAGCCAAAAACATTCAGTACTTC.

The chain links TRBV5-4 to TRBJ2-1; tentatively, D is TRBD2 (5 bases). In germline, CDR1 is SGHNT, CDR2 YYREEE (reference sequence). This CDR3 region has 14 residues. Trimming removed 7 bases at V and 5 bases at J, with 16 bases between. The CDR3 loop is CASSAALANNEQFF. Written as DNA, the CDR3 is TGTGCCAGCTCAGCAGCTCTAGCCAACAATGAGCAGTTCTTC. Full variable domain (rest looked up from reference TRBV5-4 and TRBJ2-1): ETGVTQSPTHLIKTRGQQVTLRCSSQSGHNTVSWYQQALGQGPQFIFQYYREEENGRGNFPPRFSGLQFPNYSSELNVNALELDDSALYLCASSAALANNEQFFGPGTRLTVL.

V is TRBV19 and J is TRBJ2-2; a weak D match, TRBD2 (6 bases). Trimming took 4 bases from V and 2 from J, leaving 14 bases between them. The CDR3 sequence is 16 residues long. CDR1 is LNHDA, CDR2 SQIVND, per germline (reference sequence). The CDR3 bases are TGTGCCAGTAGTAGGCTTGGGGGGTCTAACACCGGGGAGCTGTTTTTT. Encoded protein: CASSRLGGSNTGELFF.

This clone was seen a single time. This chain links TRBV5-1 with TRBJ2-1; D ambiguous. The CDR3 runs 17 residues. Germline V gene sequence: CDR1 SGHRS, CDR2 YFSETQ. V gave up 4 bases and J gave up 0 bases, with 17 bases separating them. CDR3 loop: CASSPLVNAYSYNEQFF. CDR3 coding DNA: TGCGCCAGCAGCCCCCTGGTTAACGCCTACTCCTACAATGAGCAGTTCTTC. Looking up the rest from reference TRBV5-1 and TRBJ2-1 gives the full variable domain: KAGVTQTPRYLIKTRGQQVTLSCSPISGHRSVSWYQQTPGQGLQFLFEYFSETQRNKGNFPGRFSGRQFSNSRSEMNVSTLELGDSALYLCASSPLVNAYSYNEQFFGPGTRLTVL.

In nucleotides, the CDR3 is TGTGCCAGCAGCCAGGGTCGGGGTAGCGGGAGGGCCGGTGAGCAGTTCTTC. Its translation: CASSQGRGSGRAGEQFF. The gene calls are TRBV4-2 and TRBJ2-1, with TRBD2 matching over 11 bases. The germline V gene has CDR1 LGHNA and CDR2 YNFKEQ. The CDR3 totals 17 residues. J lost 9 bases, V lost 3 bases, and 13 bases had no gene match.

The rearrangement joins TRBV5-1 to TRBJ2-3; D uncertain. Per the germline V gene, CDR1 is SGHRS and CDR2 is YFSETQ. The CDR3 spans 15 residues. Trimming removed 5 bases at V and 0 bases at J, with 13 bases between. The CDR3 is CASSRSLASTDTQYF. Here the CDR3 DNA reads TGCGCCAGCAGTCGTAGCCTCGCTAGCACAGATACGCAGTATTTT.

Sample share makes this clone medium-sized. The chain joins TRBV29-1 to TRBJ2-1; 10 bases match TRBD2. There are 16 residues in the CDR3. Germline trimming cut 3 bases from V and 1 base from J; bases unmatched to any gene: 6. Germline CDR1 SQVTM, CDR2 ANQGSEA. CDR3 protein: CSVDGHSGRSYNEQFF. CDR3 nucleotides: TGCAGCGTTGATGGGCATAGCGGGAGGTCCTACAATGAGCAGTTCTTC.

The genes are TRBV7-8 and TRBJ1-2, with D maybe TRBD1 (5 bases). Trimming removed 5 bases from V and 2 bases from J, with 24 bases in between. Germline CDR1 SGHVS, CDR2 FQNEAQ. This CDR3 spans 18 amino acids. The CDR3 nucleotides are TGTGCCAGCAGCCCTAGGTTGGGACCAGGGAACAAGAACTATGGCTACACCTTC. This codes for CASSPRLGPGNKNYGYTF.

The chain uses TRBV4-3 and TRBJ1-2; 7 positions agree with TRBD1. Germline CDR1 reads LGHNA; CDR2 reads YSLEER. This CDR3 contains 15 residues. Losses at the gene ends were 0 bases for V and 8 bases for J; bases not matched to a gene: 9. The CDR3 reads CASSQDPGQYIGYTF. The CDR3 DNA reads TGCGCCAGCAGCCAAGACCCGGGACAGTACATCGGCTACACCTTC.

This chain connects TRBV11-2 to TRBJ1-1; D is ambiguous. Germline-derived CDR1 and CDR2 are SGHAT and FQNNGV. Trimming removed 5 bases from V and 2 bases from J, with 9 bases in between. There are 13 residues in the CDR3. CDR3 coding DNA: TGTGCCAGCAGCGCGGAACGAAACACTGAAGCTTTCTTT. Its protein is CASSAERNTEAFF.

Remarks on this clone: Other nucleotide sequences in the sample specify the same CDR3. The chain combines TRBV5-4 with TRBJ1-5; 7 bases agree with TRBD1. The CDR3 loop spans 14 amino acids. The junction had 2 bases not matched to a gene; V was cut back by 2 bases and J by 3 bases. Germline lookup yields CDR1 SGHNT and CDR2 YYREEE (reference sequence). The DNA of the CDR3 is TGTGCCAGCAGCTTACAGGGGACCAATCAGCCCCAGCATTTT. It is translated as CASSLQGTNQPQHF.

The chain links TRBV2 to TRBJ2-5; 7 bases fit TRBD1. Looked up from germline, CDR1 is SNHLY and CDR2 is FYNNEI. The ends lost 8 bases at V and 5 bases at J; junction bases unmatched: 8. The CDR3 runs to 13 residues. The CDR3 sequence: CASVDRVFETQYF. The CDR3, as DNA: TGTGCCAGCGTAGACAGGGTTTTCGAGACCCAGTACTTC.

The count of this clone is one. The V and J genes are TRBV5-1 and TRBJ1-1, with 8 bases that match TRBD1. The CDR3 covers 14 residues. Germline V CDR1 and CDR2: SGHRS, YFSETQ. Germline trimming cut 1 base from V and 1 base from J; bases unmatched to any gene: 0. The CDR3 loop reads CASSLQGANTEAFF. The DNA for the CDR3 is TGCGCCAGCAGCTTGCAGGGGGCGAACACTGAAGCTTTCTTT.

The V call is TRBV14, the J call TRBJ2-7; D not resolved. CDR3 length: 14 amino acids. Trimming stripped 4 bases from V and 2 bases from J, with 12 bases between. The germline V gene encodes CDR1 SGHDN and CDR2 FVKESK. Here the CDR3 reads CASSLLGLAYEQYF. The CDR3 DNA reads TGTGCCAGCAGCCTCCTAGGGCTAGCCTACGAGCAGTACTTC. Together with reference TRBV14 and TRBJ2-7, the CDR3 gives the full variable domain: EAGVTQFPSHSVIEKGQTVTLRCDPISGHDNLYWYRRVMGKEIKFLLHFVKESKQDESGMPNNRFLAERTGGTYSTLKVQPAELEDSGVYFCASSLLGLAYEQYFGPGTRLTVT.

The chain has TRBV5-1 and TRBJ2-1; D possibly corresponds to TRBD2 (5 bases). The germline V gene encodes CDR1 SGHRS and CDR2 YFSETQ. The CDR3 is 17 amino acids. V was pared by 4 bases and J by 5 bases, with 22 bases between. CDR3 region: CASSQGLRSAYDNEQFF. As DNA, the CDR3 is TGCGCCAGCAGCCAAGGACTTCGCAGTGCTTACGACAATGAGCAGTTCTTC.

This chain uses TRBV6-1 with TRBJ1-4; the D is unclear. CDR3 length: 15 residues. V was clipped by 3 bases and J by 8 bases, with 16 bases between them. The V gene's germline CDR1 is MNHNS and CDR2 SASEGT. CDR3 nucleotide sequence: TGTGCCAGCAGTGAGGAAAGGGTGTATGGGGAAAAACTGTTTTTT. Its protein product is CASSEERVYGEKLFF.

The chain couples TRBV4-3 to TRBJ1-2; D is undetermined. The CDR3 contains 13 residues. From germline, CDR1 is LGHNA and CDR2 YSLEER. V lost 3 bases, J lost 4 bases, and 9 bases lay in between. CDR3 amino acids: CASSQGWSYGYTF. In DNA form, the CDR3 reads TGCGCCAGCAGCCAGGGATGGTCCTATGGCTACACCTTC.

CDR3 coding DNA: TGTGCCAGCAGCTTAGCCAGGGATATGAACACTGAAGCTTTCTTT. It encodes CASSLARDMNTEAFF. The V gene is TRBV7-3, the J gene TRBJ1-1, with a tentative D call TRBD1 (5 bases). V dropped 2 bases and J dropped 0 bases, with 10 bases sitting between them. CDR1 is SGHTA and CDR2 is FQGTGA in the germline V gene. This CDR3 is built from 15 residues.

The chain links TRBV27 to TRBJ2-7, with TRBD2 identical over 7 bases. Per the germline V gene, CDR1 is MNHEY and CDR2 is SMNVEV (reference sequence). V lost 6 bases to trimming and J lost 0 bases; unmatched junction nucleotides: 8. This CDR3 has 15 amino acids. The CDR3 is CASSRLADPSYEQYF. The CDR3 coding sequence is TGTGCCAGCAGCCGACTAGCCGACCCCTCCTACGAGCAGTACTTC.

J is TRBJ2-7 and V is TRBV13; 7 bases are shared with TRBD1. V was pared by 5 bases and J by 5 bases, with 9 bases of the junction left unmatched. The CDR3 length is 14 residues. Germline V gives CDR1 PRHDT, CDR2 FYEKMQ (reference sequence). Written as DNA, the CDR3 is TGTGCCAGCAGCCTAACAGGGGAAAGCGACGAGCAGTACTTC. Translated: CASSLTGESDEQYF. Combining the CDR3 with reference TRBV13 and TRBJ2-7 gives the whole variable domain AAGVIQSPRHLIKEKRETATLKCYPIPRHDTVYWYQQGPGQDPQFLISFYEKMQSDKGSIPDRFSAQQFSDYHSELNMSSLELGDSALYFCASSLTGESDEQYFGPGTRLTVT.

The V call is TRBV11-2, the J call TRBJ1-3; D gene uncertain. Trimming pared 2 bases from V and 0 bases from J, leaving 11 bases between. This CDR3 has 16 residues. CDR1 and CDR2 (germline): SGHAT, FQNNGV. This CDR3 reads CASSLLQTNSGNTIYF. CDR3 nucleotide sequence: TGTGCCAGCAGCTTATTACAGACAAACTCTGGAAACACCATATATTTT. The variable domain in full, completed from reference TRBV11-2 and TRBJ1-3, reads EAGVAQSPRYKIIEKRQSVAFWCNPISGHATLYWYQQILGQGPKLLIQFQNNGVVDDSQLPKDRFSAERLKGVDSTLKIQPAKLEDSAVYLCASSLLQTNSGNTIYFGEGSWLTVV.

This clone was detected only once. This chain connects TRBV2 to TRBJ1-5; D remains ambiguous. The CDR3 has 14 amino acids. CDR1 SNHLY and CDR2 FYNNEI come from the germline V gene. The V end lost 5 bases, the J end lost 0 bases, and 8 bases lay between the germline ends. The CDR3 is CASSWTVSNQPQHF. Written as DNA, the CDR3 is TGTGCCAGCAGTTGGACGGTTAGCAATCAGCCCCAGCATTTT.

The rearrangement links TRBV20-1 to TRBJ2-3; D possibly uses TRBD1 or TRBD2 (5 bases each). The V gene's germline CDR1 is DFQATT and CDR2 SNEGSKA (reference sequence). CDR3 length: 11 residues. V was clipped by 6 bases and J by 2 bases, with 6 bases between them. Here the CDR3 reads CSAGTTDTQYF. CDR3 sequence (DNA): TGCAGTGCGGGGACCACAGATACGCAGTATTTT.

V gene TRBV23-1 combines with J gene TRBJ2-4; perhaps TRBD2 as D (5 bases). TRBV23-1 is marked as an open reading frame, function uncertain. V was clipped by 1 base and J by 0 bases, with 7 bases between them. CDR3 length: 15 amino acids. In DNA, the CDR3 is TGCGCCAGCAGTCAATGTAGCGTAGCCAAAAACATTCAGTACTTC. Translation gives CASSQCSVAKNIQYF.

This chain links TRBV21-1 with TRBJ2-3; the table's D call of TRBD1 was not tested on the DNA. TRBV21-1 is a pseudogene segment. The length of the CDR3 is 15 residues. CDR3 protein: CASSMGQGGTDTQYF. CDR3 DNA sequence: TGTGCCAGCAGCATGGGACAGGGAGGCACAGATACGCAGTATTTT.

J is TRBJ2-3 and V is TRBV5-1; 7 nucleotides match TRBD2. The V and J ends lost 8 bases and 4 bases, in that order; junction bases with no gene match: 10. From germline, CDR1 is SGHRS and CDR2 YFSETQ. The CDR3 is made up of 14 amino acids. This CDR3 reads CASAEGGSADTQYF. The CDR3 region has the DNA TGCGCCAGTGCGGAGGGCGGGAGTGCAGATACGCAGTATTTT.

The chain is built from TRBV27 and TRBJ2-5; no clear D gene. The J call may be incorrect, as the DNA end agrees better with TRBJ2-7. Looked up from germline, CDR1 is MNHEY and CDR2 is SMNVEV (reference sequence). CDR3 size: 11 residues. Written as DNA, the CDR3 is TGTGCCAGCAGTCACGGTTACGAGCAGTACTTC. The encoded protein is CASSHGYEQYF.

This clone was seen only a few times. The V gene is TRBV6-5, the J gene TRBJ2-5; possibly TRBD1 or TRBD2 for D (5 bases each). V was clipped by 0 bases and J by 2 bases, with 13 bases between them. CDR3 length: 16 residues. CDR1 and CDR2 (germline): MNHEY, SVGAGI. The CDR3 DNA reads TGTGCCAGCAGTTACTCGAGGGGTCGGTGGCAAGAGACCCAGTACTTC. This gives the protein CASSYSRGRWQETQYF.